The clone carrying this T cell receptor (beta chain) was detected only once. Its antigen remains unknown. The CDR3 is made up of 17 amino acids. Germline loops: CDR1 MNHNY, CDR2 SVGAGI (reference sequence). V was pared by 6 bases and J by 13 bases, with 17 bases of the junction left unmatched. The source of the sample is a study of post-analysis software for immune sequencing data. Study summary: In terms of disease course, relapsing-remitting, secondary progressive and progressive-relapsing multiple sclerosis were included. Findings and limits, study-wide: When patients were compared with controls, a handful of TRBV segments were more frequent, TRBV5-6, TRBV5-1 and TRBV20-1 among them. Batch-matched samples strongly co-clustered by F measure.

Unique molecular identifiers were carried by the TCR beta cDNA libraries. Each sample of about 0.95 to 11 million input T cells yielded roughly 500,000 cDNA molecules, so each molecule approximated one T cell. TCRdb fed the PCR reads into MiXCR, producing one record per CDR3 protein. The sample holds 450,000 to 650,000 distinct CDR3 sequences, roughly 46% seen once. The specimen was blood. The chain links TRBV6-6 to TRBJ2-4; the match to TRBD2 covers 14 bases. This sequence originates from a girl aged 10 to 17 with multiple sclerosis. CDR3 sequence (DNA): TGTGCCAGCAGCCACGGACTAGCGGGAGGAGTTTTAGAAGAGCAGTACTTC. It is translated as CASSHGLAGGVLEEQYF.